This T cell receptor (beta chain) was recorded in a study of cytomegalovirus exposure and HLA in healthy donors. About the study: Caucasian-associated ancestry cluster membership applied to about 77% of approximately 400 genotyped donors. Study results and caveats: In an earlier analysis, productive rearrangement rates for most beta V segments clustered near 87% or 30%.

Primers for the PCR totalled 60 Vbeta and 13 Jbeta. Assay: immunoSEQ multiplex PCR; the TCRdb copy retains only in-frame clones and omits some. Of around 95,000 clones listed, about four fifths are singletons. Regarding this clone: Its target is unknown.

CDR1 and CDR2 from the germline V gene are SNHLY and FYNNEI. The V end lost 4 bases, the J end lost 10 bases, and 8 bases lay between the germline ends. CDR3 length: 10 residues. The receptor's source is a female donor in good health and CMV-seropositive. The rearrangement uses TRBV2 and TRBJ2-7; D is uncertain. What was sequenced was PBMCs. The CDR3: CASSGQSQYF. In DNA form, the CDR3 reads TGTGCCAGCAGTGGTCAGTCCCAGTACTTC.